The 12 T cell receptor beta chains below were found in one sample sequenced in a study of blood T cells in healthy people across ages. A J-beta primer mix and a sample-barcoded 5' primer were used in a second PCR of roughly 6 to 11 cycles. MiXCR, run by TCRdb on the 5' RACE reads, gives a single entry per CDR3 protein. The table shows 1.5 million to 2 million distinct CDR3 sequences, with less than 50% occurring only once. Sequencing input: blood. All receptors come from a woman aged 35 to 49 in good health.

The J gene is TRBJ2-3, the V gene TRBV6-4; 8 nucleotides match TRBD1. The germline gives CDR1 MRHNA, CDR2 SNTAGT. This CDR3 is built from 17 residues. J lost 0 bases, V lost 1 base, and 6 bases had no gene match. The DNA of the CDR3 is TGTGCCAGCAGTGACTGGACAGGGAAAACTAGCACAGATACGCAGTATTTT. Its translation: CASSDWTGKTSTDTQYF.

This clonotype was counted a few times. V and J are TRBV6-5 and TRBJ2-7; 10 bases line up with TRBD1. The V and J ends lost 7 bases and 6 bases, in that order; junction bases with no gene match: 9. The CDR3 covers 14 residues. Per germline, CDR1 MNHEY and CDR2 SVGAGI. The CDR3 DNA follows: TGTGCCAGCACCCCGGGACAGGGGTACGCCGAGCAGTACTTC. This gives the protein CASTPGQGYAEQYF.

The chain employs TRBV10-3 and TRBJ2-7, with 8 bases fitting TRBD1. V lost 7 bases and J lost 0; bases outside the gene matches: 5. Per the germline V gene, CDR1 is ENHRY and CDR2 is SYGVKD. The CDR3 consists of 14 residues. As DNA, the CDR3 is TGTGCCATCACCGGGGACAGGAGCTCCTACGAGCAGTACTTC. Encoded protein: CAITGDRSSYEQYF.

The chain is built from TRBV12-3 or TRBV12-4 and TRBJ1-2, with unresolved D. V lost 1 base, J lost 6 bases, and 9 bases lay in between. The CDR3 is made up of 13 amino acids. In nucleotides, the CDR3 is TGTGCCAGCAGTTTAGTTGGAGGGAATGGCTACACCTTC. As protein: CASSLVGGNGYTF.

This clonotype was observed a few times. CDR3 bases: TGTGCCAGCAAGCTAGCGGGGGGGCCCTCGCAAGAGACCCAGTACTTC. Translated, it gives CASKLAGGPSQETQYF. This chain joins TRBV27 and TRBJ2-5; TRBD2 aligns across 12 bases. V gave up 7 bases and J gave up 2 bases; unmatched junction bases: 8. The CDR3 has 16 residues. Germline CDR1 and CDR2: MNHEY and SMNVEV (reference sequence).

In nucleotides, the CDR3 is TGTGCCAGCAGCTTCAAGGATGGACACGAGCAGTACTTC. Its protein product is CASSFKDGHEQYF. The chain combines TRBV7-2 with TRBJ2-7, with D hard to call. In germline, CDR1 is SGHTA, CDR2 FQGNSA. The length of the CDR3 is 13 residues. Trimming pared 3 bases from V and 5 bases from J, leaving 11 bases between.

In its sample, this clonotype was seen a few times. A read error may produce the germline difference seen at one junction end. The CDR3 sequence is CASSESLAGGFLSQGTQYF. Written as DNA, the CDR3 is TGTGCCAGCAGTGAATCGCTAGCGGGGGGGTTCCTATCCCAAGGGACCCAGTACTTC. The rearrangement links TRBV2 to TRBJ2-5; TRBD2 aligns across 12 bases. This CDR3 comprises 19 residues. Germline assignment: CDR1 SNHLY and CDR2 FYNNEI.

As for this clonotype: The junction does not match germline at one end; this may be a read error. V is TRBV10-1 and J is TRBJ2-3; 9 bases fit TRBD2. This CDR3 has 16 amino acids. Germline CDR1 is WNHNN and CDR2 is SYGVQD (reference sequence). CDR3 protein: CASAAGVAGDTDMQYF. DNA of the CDR3: TGCGCCAGCGCCGCGGGCGTAGCGGGGGACACAGATATGCAGTATTTT.

This chain links TRBV29-1 with TRBJ2-3; D uncertain. Trimming shortened V by 5 bases and J by 1 base, and 10 bases separated the two germline ends. The CDR3 has 13 residues. Germline lookup yields CDR1 SQVTM and CDR2 ANQGSEA. For the CDR3, the DNA is TGCAGCGTTTTTATGAGTCGCACAGATACGCAGTATTTT. Protein: CSVFMSRTDTQYF.

The rearrangement joins TRBV7-9 to TRBJ1-6, with D possibly matching TRBD1 (5 bases). Deletions cut 7 bases from V and 5 bases from J, with 15 bases between. Germline V gene sequence: CDR1 SEHNR, CDR2 FQNEAQ (reference sequence). The CDR3 covers 15 residues. The CDR3 DNA reads as TGTGCCAGCATGTTCGGGGGAGGAAATAATTCACCCCTCCACTTT. Translation: CASMFGGGNNSPLHF.

A few counts support this clonotype. The chain joins TRBV20-1 to TRBJ2-7; tentatively, D is TRBD1 or TRBD2 (6 bases each). Trimming took off 3 bases at V and 1 base at J, with 13 bases between the two ends. CDR3 length equals 14 residues. Germline CDR1 DFQATT, CDR2 SNEGSKA (reference sequence). This CDR3 is CSARARRGSYEQYF. CDR3 bases: TGCAGTGCTAGGGCAAGGAGGGGGTCCTACGAGCAGTACTTC.

V is TRBV6-6 and J is TRBJ2-3; D is perhaps TRBD1 (6 bases). This CDR3 has 14 amino acids. The germline CDR1 and CDR2 sequences are MNHNY and SVGAGI (reference sequence). The V and J ends lost 6 bases and 6 bases respectively, with 16 bases between them. The CDR3 reads CASRDPSRGDTQYF. The CDR3 DNA reads as TGTGCCAGCAGAGACCCGTCGAGGGGGGATACGCAGTATTTT.